The subject of this entry is one T cell receptor beta chain. The antigen remains unidentified. The sample originates from a study of blood T cells in healthy people across ages. General observations from the study: Researchers report that TCR beta diversity correlated strongly with naive T cell percentage. Significant beta diversity loss was already apparent by age roughly 43, declining roughly linearly. Higher diversity, along with more naive CD4+ cells, distinguished long-lived donors from aged donors.

It was with a sample-barcoded 5' primer and a J-beta primer mix that a second PCR of roughly 7 to 12 cycles was run. MiXCR, applied by TCRdb to the 5' RACE reads, yields one record per CDR3 protein. The data contain some 1.5 million distinct CDR3 sequences, approximately 30% of them seen just once; the ten biggest clones take up 7.7%. This receptor was identified in a woman in her twenties or thirties in good health. What was sequenced was blood.

The CDR3: CASTLTGTTDTQYF. The DNA for the CDR3 is TGTGCCAGCACCCTTACCGGGACCACAGATACGCAGTATTTT. This chain uses TRBV28 with TRBJ2-3; perhaps D is TRBD1 or TRBD2 (5 bases each). CDR1 is MDHEN and CDR2 is SYDVKM in the germline V gene. V was pared by 7 bases and J by 2 bases, with 13 bases between. The CDR3 is made up of 14 amino acids.